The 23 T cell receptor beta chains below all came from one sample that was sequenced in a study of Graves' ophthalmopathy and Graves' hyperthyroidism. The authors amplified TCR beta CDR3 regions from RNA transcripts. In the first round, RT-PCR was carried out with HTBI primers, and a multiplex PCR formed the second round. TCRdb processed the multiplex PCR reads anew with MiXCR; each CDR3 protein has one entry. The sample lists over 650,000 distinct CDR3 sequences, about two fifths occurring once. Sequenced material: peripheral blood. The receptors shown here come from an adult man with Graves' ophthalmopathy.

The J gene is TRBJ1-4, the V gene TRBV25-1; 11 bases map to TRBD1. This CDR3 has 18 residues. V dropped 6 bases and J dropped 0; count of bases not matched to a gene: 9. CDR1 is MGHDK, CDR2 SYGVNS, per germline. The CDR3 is CASSLSDRGRPTNEKLFF. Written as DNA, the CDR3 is TGTGCCAGCAGCCTCTCGGACAGGGGGCGACCAACTAATGAAAAACTGTTTTTT.

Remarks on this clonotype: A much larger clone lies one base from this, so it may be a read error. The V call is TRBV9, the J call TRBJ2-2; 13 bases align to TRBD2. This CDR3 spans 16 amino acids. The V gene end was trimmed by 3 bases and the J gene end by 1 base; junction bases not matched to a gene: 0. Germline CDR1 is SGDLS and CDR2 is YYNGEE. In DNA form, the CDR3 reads TGTGCCAGCAGCGGGACTAGCGGGAGGAACACCGGGGAGCTGTTTTTT. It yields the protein CASSGTSGRNTGELFF.

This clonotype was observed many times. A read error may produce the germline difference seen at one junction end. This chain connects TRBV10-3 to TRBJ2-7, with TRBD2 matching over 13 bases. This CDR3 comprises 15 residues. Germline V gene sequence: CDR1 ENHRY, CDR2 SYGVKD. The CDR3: CASSDGLAGVYEQYF. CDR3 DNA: TGTGCCAGCAGTGATGGACTAGCGGGGGTCTACGAGCAGTACTTC.

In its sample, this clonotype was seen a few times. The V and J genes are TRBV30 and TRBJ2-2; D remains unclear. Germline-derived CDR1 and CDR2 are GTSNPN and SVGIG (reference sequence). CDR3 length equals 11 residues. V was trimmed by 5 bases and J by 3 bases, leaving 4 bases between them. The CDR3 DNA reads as TGTGCCTGGTCGTACACCGGGGAGCTGTTTTTT. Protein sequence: CAWSYTGELFF.

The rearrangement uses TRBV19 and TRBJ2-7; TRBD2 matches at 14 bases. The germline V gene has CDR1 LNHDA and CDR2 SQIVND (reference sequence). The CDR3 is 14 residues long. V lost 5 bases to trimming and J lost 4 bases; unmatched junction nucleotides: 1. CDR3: CASSWTSGRYEQYF. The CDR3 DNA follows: TGTGCCAGTAGTTGGACTAGCGGGAGGTACGAGCAGTACTTC.

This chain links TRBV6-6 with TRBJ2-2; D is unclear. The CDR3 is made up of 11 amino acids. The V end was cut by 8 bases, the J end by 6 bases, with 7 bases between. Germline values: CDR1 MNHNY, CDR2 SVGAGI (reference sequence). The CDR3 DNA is TGTGCCAGCCGAAGATCCGGGGAGCTGTTTTTT. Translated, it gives CASRRSGELFF.

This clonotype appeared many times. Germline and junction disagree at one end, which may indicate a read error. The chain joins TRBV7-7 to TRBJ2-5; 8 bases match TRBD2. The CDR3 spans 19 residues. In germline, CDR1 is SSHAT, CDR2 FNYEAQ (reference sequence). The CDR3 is CASSLVPSVGGGLGETQYF. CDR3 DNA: TGTGCTAGCAGCTTAGTCCCCAGCGTCGGGGGGGGCTTGGGAGAGACCCAGTACTTC.

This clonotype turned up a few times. CDR3 in amino acids: CASKPPDRPYGYTF. The CDR3 coding sequence is TGTGCCAGCAAACCCCCGGACCGACCCTATGGCTACACCTTC. The chain uses TRBV6-2 or TRBV6-3 and TRBJ1-2; D gene unclear. Germline CDR1 and CDR2: MNHEY and SVGEGT. This CDR3 comprises 14 residues. Trimming removed 7 bases at V and 4 bases at J, with 16 bases between.

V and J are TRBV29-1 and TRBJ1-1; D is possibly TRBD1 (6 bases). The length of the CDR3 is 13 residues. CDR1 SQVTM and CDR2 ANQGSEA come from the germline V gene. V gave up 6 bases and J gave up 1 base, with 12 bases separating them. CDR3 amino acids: CSVVGTSNTEAFF. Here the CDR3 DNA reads TGCAGCGTAGTAGGGACATCGAACACTGAAGCTTTCTTT.

This CDR3 reads CASSLVGALRVTEAFF. The CDR3 region has the DNA TGTGCCAGCAGCTTAGTAGGGGCTCTTCGGGTGACTGAAGCTTTCTTT. This chain joins TRBV7-9 and TRBJ1-1, with D tentatively TRBD1 (5 bases). CDR3 length: 16 residues. Trimming cost V 1 base and J 5 bases, with 17 bases left between them. Germline CDR1 is SEHNR and CDR2 is FQNEAQ (reference sequence).

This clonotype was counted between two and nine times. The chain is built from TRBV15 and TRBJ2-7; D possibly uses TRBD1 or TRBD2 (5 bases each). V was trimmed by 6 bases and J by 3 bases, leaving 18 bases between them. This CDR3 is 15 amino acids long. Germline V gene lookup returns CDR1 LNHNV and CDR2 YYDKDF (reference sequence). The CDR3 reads CATRADLGGGYEQYF. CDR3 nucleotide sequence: TGTGCCACCAGAGCCGATCTTGGGGGTGGCTACGAGCAGTACTTC.

CDR3 region: CASRERDRAGELFF. CDR3 DNA sequence: TGTGCCAGCAGAGAACGGGACAGGGCCGGGGAGCTGTTTTTT. The rearrangement uses TRBV6-1 and TRBJ2-2; 9 bases agree with TRBD1. Germline V CDR1 and CDR2: MNHNS, SASEGT. This CDR3 contains 14 residues. V shed 6 bases and J 6 bases; nucleotides not matched to a gene: 5.

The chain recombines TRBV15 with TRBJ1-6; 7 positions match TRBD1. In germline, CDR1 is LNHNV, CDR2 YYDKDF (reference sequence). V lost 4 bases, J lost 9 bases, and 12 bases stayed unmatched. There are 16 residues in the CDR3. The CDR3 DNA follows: TGTGCCACCAGCAACAGGGGATGGCCGGGAGGTTCACCCCTCCACTTT. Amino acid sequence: CATSNRGWPGGSPLHF.

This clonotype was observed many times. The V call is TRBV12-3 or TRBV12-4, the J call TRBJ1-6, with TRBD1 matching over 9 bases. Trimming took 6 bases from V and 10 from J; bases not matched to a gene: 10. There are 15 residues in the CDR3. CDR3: CASSRGQGMRSPLHF. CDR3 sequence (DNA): TGTGCCAGCAGCCGAGGACAGGGGATGAGATCACCCCTCCACTTT.

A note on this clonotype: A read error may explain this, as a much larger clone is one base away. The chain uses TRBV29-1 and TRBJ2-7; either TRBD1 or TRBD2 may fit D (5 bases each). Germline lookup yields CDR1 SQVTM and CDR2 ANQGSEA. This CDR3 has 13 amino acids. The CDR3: CSARDGFSDEQYF. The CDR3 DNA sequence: TGCAGCGCTCGGGACGGGTTCTCCGACGAGCAGTACTTC.

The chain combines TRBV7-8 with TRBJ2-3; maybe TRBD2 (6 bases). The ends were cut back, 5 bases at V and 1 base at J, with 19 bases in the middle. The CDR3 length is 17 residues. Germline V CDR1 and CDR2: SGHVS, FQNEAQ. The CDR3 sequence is CASSVTRWLAGTDTQYF. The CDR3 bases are TGTGCCAGCAGCGTGACTCGGTGGTTAGCGGGCACAGATACGCAGTATTTT.

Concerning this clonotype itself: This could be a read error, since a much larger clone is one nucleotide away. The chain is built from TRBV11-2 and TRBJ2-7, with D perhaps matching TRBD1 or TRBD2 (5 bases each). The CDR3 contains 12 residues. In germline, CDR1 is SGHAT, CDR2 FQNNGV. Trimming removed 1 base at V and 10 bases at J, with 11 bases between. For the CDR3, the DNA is TGTGCCAGCAGCTTAGCAGGGAGAGGACAGTACTTC. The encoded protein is CASSLAGRGQYF.

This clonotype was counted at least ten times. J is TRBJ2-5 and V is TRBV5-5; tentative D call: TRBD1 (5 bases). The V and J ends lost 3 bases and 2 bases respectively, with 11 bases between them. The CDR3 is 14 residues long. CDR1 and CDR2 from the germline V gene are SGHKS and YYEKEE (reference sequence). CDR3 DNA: TGTGCCAGCAGCTCTCAGGGAACTCAAGAGACCCAGTACTTC. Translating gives CASSSQGTQETQYF.

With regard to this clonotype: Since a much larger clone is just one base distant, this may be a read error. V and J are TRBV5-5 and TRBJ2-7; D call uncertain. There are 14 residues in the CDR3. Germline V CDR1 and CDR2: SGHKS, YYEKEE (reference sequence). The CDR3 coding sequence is TGTGCCCGCAGCTTAGTACCCCCAGGCCACGAGCAGTACTTC. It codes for CARSLVPPGHEQYF.

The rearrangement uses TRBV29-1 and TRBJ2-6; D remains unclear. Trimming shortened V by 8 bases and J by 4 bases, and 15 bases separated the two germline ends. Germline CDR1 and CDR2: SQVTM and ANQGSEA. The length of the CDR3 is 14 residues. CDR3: CSLGQPSGANVLTF. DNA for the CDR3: TGCAGCTTAGGTCAGCCAAGCGGGGCCAACGTCCTGACTTTC.

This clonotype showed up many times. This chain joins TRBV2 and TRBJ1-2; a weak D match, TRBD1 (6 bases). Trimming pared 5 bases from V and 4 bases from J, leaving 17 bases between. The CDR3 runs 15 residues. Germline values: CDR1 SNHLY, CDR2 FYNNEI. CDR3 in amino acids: CASSQGAGGGYGYTF. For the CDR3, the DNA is TGTGCCAGCAGTCAAGGAGCGGGGGGCGGCTATGGCTACACCTTC.

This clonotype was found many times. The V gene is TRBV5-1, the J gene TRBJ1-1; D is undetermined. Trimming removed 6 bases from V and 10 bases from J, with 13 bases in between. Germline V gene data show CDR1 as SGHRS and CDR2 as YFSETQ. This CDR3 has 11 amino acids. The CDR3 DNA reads TGCGCCAGCACCCGGCGGGGATTAGCTTTCTTT. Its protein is CASTRRGLAFF.

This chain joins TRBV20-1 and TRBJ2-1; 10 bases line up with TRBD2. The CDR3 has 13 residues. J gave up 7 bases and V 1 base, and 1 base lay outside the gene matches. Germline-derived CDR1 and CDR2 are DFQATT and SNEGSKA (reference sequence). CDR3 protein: CSARVLAGNEQFF. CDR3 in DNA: TGCAGTGCTAGAGTACTAGCGGGGAATGAGCAGTTCTTC.